What follows are 24 T cell receptor beta chains derived from one specimen sequenced in a study of memory CD8 T cells in hepatitis C reinfection. Here immunoSEQ multiplex PCR was the method, and the copy in TCRdb shows in-frame clones only, minus some. There are about 50,000 clones in the sample; around 92% occur only once, and more than 0.8% lies in the top ten. Time point: pre-reinfection, 55 to 20 weeks before reinfection detection. The sorted cells went straight to TCR sequencing with no prior in vitro expansion. What was sequenced was naive CD8+ T cells sorted from blood. Receptors originate from a man younger than 35 with hepatitis C virus infection.

The chain joins TRBV4-3 to TRBJ2-5, with D tentatively TRBD2 (6 bases). This CDR3 is 16 amino acids long. The V gene lost 0 bases and the J gene lost 2 bases, with 13 bases spanning the gap. Per germline, CDR1 LGHNA and CDR2 YSLEER. CDR3 nucleotide sequence: TGCGCCAGCAGCCAAGATGGAACTAGCTTACAAGAGACCCAGTACTTC. Translating it yields CASSQDGTSLQETQYF.

The genes are TRBV5-6 and TRBJ2-7, with 7 bases matching TRBD1. Germline CDR1 and CDR2: SGHDT and YYEEEE. The CDR3 runs to 14 residues. Trimming removed 0 bases from V and 3 bases from J; junction bases left unmatched: 3. The CDR3 spells CASSLGQGIYEQYV. For the CDR3, the DNA is TGTGCCAGCAGCTTGGGACAGGGTATCTACGAGCAGTACGTC.

This chain joins TRBV11-2 and TRBJ1-6; D ambiguous. The V gene's germline CDR1 is SGHAT and CDR2 FQNNGV. V lost 2 bases and J 0 bases, leaving 11 bases between the germline ends. This CDR3 is 17 amino acids long. The CDR3 sequence: CASSLYAESSYNSPLHF. As DNA, the CDR3 is TGTGCCAGCAGCTTATACGCCGAGAGCTCCTATAATTCACCCCTCCACTTT.

The chain combines TRBV30 with TRBJ2-1, with 7 bases lining up with TRBD2. After removal of 3 bases from V and 4 bases from J, the junction contained 3 bases not matched to a gene. The CDR3 is made up of 13 amino acids. Germline CDR1 and CDR2: GTSNPN and SVGIG (reference sequence). The chain's CDR3 is CAWRREDYNEQFF. CDR3 coding DNA: TGTGCCTGGAGACGGGAGGATTACAATGAGCAGTTCTTC.

The rearrangement uses TRBV11-2 and TRBJ2-1; D remains ambiguous. The V gene lost 3 bases and the J gene lost 4 bases, with 13 bases spanning the gap. This CDR3 is built from 15 residues. CDR1 SGHAT and CDR2 FQNNGV come from the germline V gene. CDR3 in amino acids: CASSLVPDMYNEQFF. CDR3 in DNA: TGTGCCAGCAGCTTGGTTCCTGACATGTACAATGAGCAGTTCTTC.

This chain connects TRBV11-2 to TRBJ2-1; the match to TRBD2 covers 12 bases. Losses at the gene ends were 4 bases for V and 7 bases for J; bases not matched to a gene: 11. CDR1 is SGHAT and CDR2 is FQNNGV in the germline V gene. The CDR3 has 17 amino acids. The CDR3, as DNA: TGTGCCAGCAGCTACGGCCTAGCGGGAGGGCCGAGGAATGAGCAGTTCTTC. As protein: CASSYGLAGGPRNEQFF.

DNA for the CDR3: TGTGCCAGCAGTACCCTCAAAACCACGGGACAGGGCTCGAGTGGGCATTTT. Translated: CASSTLKTTGQGSSGHF. The rearrangement uses TRBV28 and TRBJ1-5; TRBD1 aligns across 9 bases. CDR1 MDHEN and CDR2 SYDVKM come from the germline V gene. After removal of 5 bases from V and 15 bases from J, the junction contained 23 bases not matched to a gene. CDR3 length equals 17 residues. Together with reference TRBV28 and TRBJ1-5, the CDR3 gives the full variable domain: DVKVTQSSRYLVKRTGEKVFLECVQDMDHENMFWYRQDPGLGLRLIYFSYDVKMKEKGDIPEGYSVSREKKERFSLILESASTNQTSMYLCASSTLKTTGQGSSGHFGDGTRLSIL.

The V and J genes are TRBV12-2 and TRBJ2-7; the DNA was not compared with TRBD1, the D call given in the table. TRBV12-2 is termed a pseudogene. The CDR3 covers 18 residues. The chain's CDR3 is CASRLLRTGGERLYEQYV. CDR3 DNA: TGTGCAAGTCGCTTACTTCGAACAGGGGGCGAAAGACTCTACGAGCAGTACGTC.

The rearrangement links TRBV6-1 to TRBJ2-7, with TRBD2 matching 9 bases. This CDR3 has 15 residues. The V segment lost 8 bases and the J segment 3 bases; nucleotides outside the gene matches: 11. Per germline, CDR1 MNHNS and CDR2 SASEGT. CDR3 DNA sequence: TGTGCCAGCGGGGGGGTAGCGGGAGACGGCTACGAGCAGTACTTC. Translated, it gives CASGGVAGDGYEQYF.

The rearrangement uses TRBV7-8 and TRBJ2-4; 9 nucleotides align to TRBD2. Germline lookup yields CDR1 SGHVS and CDR2 FQNEAQ. The CDR3 extends over 17 amino acids. Trimming removed 5 bases from V and 3 bases from J; junction bases left unmatched: 11. CDR3 sequence reads: CASSPRSSGDFKNIQYF. The CDR3, as DNA: TGTGCCAGCAGCCCTCGTTCTAGCGGGGACTTCAAAAACATTCAGTACTTC.

The chain is built from TRBV7-6 and TRBJ2-1; D is unclear. The CDR3 runs to 15 residues. V lost 0 bases to trimming and J lost 5 bases, with 11 bases between them. CDR1 SGHVS and CDR2 FNYEAQ come from the germline V gene. DNA of the CDR3: TGTGCCAGCAGCTTAGCATGGCCGAAACACAATGAGCAGTTCTTC. It yields the protein CASSLAWPKHNEQFF.

The chain uses TRBV27 and TRBJ2-5; TRBD1 might be the D (5 bases). The DNA end is more similar to TRBJ2-7, so the J call may be wrong. Germline CDR1 reads MNHEY; CDR2 reads SMNVEV (reference sequence). The CDR3 length is 13 residues. Here the CDR3 DNA reads TGTGCCAGCAGTTTAGCAGGGTTGGGCGAGCAGTACTTC. Residues: CASSLAGLGEQYF.

CDR3 region: CSAVPTSGPYEQYF. CDR3 sequence (DNA): TGCAGCGCCGTGCCGACTAGCGGGCCCTACGAGCAGTACTTC. The gene calls are TRBV29-1 and TRBJ2-7, with 10 bases identical to TRBD2. Germline-derived CDR1 and CDR2 are SQVTM and ANQGSEA. V trimming: 7 bases; J trimming: 2 bases; junction bases outside the gene matches: 8. This CDR3 has 14 residues.

The chain employs TRBV28 and TRBJ2-1; 12 bases match TRBD2. J was trimmed by 4 bases and V by 1 base; bases with no gene match: 8. There are 18 residues in the CDR3. Germline values: CDR1 MDHEN, CDR2 SYDVKM. The DNA of the CDR3 is TGTGCCAGCAGTTTATTAGGACCTAGCGGGAGGGCATACAATGAGCAGTTCTTC. As protein: CASSLLGPSGRAYNEQFF. Drawing the rest from reference TRBV28 and TRBJ2-1, the complete variable domain is DVKVTQSSRYLVKRTGEKVFLECVQDMDHENMFWYRQDPGLGLRLIYFSYDVKMKEKGDIPEGYSVSREKKERFSLILESASTNQTSMYLCASSLLGPSGRAYNEQFFGPGTRLTVL.

The chain couples TRBV27 to TRBJ2-5; 11 nucleotides line up with TRBD1. Looked up from germline, CDR1 is MNHEY and CDR2 is SMNVEV (reference sequence). Trimming removed 3 bases from V and 4 bases from J; junction bases left unmatched: 4. This CDR3 contains 15 residues. CDR3 sequence (DNA): TGTGCCAGCAGTTTCACGGACAGGGGGCGAGAGACCCAGTACTTC. It yields the protein CASSFTDRGRETQYF.

The chain uses TRBV2 and TRBJ2-1; 8 nucleotides match TRBD2. The germline gives CDR1 SNHLY, CDR2 FYNNEI. The CDR3 contains 17 residues. Losses at the gene ends were 2 bases for V and 5 bases for J; bases not matched to a gene: 11. CDR3 loop: CASSELTGGPNDNEQFF. The CDR3 DNA sequence: TGTGCCAGCAGTGAATTAACGGGAGGGCCTAATGACAATGAGCAGTTCTTC. Full variable domain (outside the CDR3, taken from reference TRBV2 and TRBJ2-1): EPEVTQTPSHQVTQMGQEVILRCVPISNHLYFYWYRQILGQKVEFLVSFYNNEISEKSEIFDDQFSVERPDGSNFTLKIRSTKLEDSAMYFCASSELTGGPNDNEQFFGPGTRLTVL.

The V call is TRBV29-1, the J call TRBJ1-1, with a possible D match to TRBD1 (6 bases). Per germline, CDR1 SQVTM and CDR2 ANQGSEA. Trimming left V 6 bases short and J 5 bases short, with 19 bases between. The CDR3 totals 14 residues. This CDR3 reads CSVAGQSGTTEAFF. CDR3 nucleotide sequence: TGCAGCGTCGCAGGACAGAGTGGAACGACTGAAGCTTTCTTT. Based on the CDR3 plus reference TRBV29-1 and TRBJ1-1, the full variable domain is SAVISQKPSRDICQRGTSLTIQCQVDSQVTMMFWYRQQPGQSLTLIATANQGSEATYESGFVIDKFPISRPNLTFSTLTVSNMSPEDSSIYLCSVAGQSGTTEAFFGQGTRLTVV.

In the case of this clone: Mismatch with germline at one junction end may stem from a read error. Other nucleotide sequences in the sample specify the same CDR3. The chain uses TRBV7-3 and TRBJ2-2; 9 positions match TRBD1. CDR1 and CDR2 from the germline V gene are SGHTA and FQGTGA. The CDR3 totals 16 residues. DNA of the CDR3: TGTGCCAGCAGCTTAGCACAGGGGGCGTACACCGGGGAGCTGTTTTTC. As protein: CASSLAQGAYTGELFF. Using reference TRBV7-3 and TRBJ2-2 for the parts outside the CDR3, the full variable domain is GAGVSQTPSNKVTEKGKYVELRCDPISGHTALYWYRQSLGQGPEFLIYFQGTGAADDSGLPNDRFFAVRPEGSVSTLKIQRTERGDSAVYLCASSLAQGAYTGELFFGEGSRLTVL.

J is TRBJ2-7 and V is TRBV13; 11 nucleotides agree with TRBD1. Germline CDR1 is PRHDT and CDR2 is FYEKMQ (reference sequence). The CDR3 is 14 residues long. V was pared by 3 bases and J by 5 bases, with 3 bases of the junction left unmatched. DNA for the CDR3: TGTGCCAGCAGCTTCGGGACAGGGGGTGACGAGCAGTACTTC. It specifies CASSFGTGGDEQYF.

J is TRBJ2-7 and V is TRBV5-1, with 10 nucleotides matching TRBD1. The CDR3 is made up of 14 amino acids. CDR1 SGHRS and CDR2 YFSETQ come from the germline V gene. Trimming removed 5 bases from V and 4 bases from J; junction bases left unmatched: 6. The CDR3 loop reads CASRPGTGDYEQYV. CDR3 DNA: TGCGCCAGCAGGCCCGGGACAGGGGATTACGAGCAGTACGTC.

V and J are TRBV4-1 and TRBJ2-2; weak D call: TRBD2 (6 bases). Germline V CDR1 and CDR2: MGHRA, YSYEKL. The CDR3 is 14 amino acids. The germline V and J ends were trimmed by 6 bases and 7 bases, with 15 bases remaining between them. The DNA of the CDR3 is TGCGCCAGCAGGGCGGGACTCGATATCGGGGAGCTGTTTTTT. Amino acids: CASRAGLDIGELFF.

This rearrangement joins TRBV7-8 to TRBJ1-2; D gene uncertain. Per germline, CDR1 SGHVS and CDR2 FQNEAQ. The ends were cut back, 1 base at V and 0 bases at J, with 6 bases in the middle. This CDR3 comprises 14 residues. CDR3 loop: CASSLGQANYGYTF. The CDR3 bases are TGTGCCAGCAGCTTAGGGCAAGCTAACTATGGCTACACCTTC.

V usage is TRBV6-6 and J usage is TRBJ2-7; a possible D gene is TRBD2 (7 bases). Germline loops: CDR1 MNHNY, CDR2 SVGAGI (reference sequence). V was cut by 7 bases and J by 0 bases, with 10 bases left in between. CDR3 length: 13 amino acids. CDR3: CASTAGASYEQYF. The CDR3 region has the DNA TGTGCCAGCACCGCGGGGGCCTCCTACGAGCAGTACTTC.

The chain has TRBV27 and TRBJ2-7; 8 nucleotides align to TRBD2. The CDR3 loop spans 16 amino acids. V shed 5 bases and J 6 bases; nucleotides not matched to a gene: 15. From germline, CDR1 is MNHEY and CDR2 SMNVEV (reference sequence). This CDR3 reads CASSPLSGSGGGEQYF. For the CDR3, the DNA is TGTGCCAGCAGTCCCCTCAGCGGGAGTGGGGGCGGCGAGCAGTACTTC.